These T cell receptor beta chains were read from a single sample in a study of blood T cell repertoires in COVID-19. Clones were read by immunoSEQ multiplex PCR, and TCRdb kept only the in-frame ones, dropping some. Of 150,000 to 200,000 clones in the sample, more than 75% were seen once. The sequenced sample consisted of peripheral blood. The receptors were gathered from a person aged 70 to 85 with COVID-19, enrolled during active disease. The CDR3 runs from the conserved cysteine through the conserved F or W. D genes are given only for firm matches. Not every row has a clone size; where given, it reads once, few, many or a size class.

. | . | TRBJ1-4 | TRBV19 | TGTGCCAGTACCCGCCGGGGGGGCGTCGCGGCAGCAACTAATGAAAAACTGTTTTTT | CASTRRGGVAAATNEKLFF
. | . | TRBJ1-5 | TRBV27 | TGTGCCAGCAGCCGAGCGGGAGGGCCCCAGCATTTT | CASSRAGGPQHF
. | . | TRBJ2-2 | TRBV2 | TGTGCCAGCAGTGAACGAGGTGTCAGAACCGGGGAGCTGTTTTTT | CASSERGVRTGELFF
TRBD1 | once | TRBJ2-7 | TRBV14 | TGTGCCAGCAGCCAGCTGGACAGGGCGCACGAGCAGTACTTC | CASSQLDRAHEQYF
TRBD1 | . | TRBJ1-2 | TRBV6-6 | TGTGCCAGCAGTCGGACAGGCCCGGTTGGATCTAACTATGGCTACACCTTC | CASSRTGPVGSNYGYTF
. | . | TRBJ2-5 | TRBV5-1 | TGCGCCAGCAGCTCAAGGGAGGCGGGGGCACAAGAGACCCAGTACTTC | CASSSREAGAQETQYF
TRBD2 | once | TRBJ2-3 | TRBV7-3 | TGTGCCAGCAGCTCCCCTCGCGGGGGGGCCACAGATACGCAGTATTTT | CASSSPRGGATDTQYF
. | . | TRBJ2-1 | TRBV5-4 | TGTGCCAGCAGCTTAGTGGCGGAGTACAATGAGCAGTTCTTC | CASSLVAEYNEQFF
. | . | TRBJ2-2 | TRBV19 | TGTGCCAGTAGTATTAGTACAGGGAACACCGGGGAGCTGTTTTTT | CASSISTGNTGELFF
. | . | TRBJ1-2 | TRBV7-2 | TGTGCCAGCAGCTTAGTTACAGGTCTTACGTATGGCTACACCTTC | CASSLVTGLTYGYTF